These 32 T cell receptor beta chains share one sample of origin, sequenced in a study of blood T cell repertoires in COVID-19. Some clones are missing from TCRdb's copy, which holds only in-frame ones; the method was immunoSEQ multiplex PCR. Among under 450,000 clones, 75% to 90% were seen once, and the ten largest hold around 5%. What was sequenced was PBMCs or T cells enriched from blood (not recorded which). The receptor source for this set is a woman aged 45-60 years who had recovered from COVID-19.

The chain has TRBV5-8 and TRBJ1-1; 7 nucleotides agree with TRBD1. After removal of 7 bases from V and 1 base from J, the junction contained 10 bases not matched to a gene. Germline-derived CDR1 and CDR2 are SGHTS and YDEGEE. The CDR3 runs to 15 residues. The CDR3 spells CASRWGQSSNTEAFF. The CDR3 DNA is TGTGCCAGCCGATGGGGACAGTCCTCGAACACTGAAGCTTTCTTT.

The chain combines TRBV5-1 with TRBJ2-2, with TRBD2 matching over 8 bases. Germline V gene sequence: CDR1 SGHRS, CDR2 YFSETQ. With V trimmed by 2 bases and J by 7 bases, 7 bases remained unmatched. The CDR3 sequence is 15 residues long. The CDR3: CASSFLPGGDGELFF. In DNA, the CDR3 is TGCGCCAGCAGCTTCCTTCCCGGGGGGGACGGGGAGCTGTTTTTT.

V usage is TRBV9 and J usage is TRBJ2-2; 10 bases match TRBD2. In germline, CDR1 is SGDLS, CDR2 YYNGEE. This CDR3 spans 16 amino acids. Losses at the gene ends were 4 bases for V and 5 bases for J; bases not matched to a gene: 8. CDR3 in DNA: TGTGCCAGCAGCCCGCTAGCGGGAGTAGGGACCGGGGAGCTGTTTTTT. Its translation: CASSPLAGVGTGELFF.

The rearrangement uses TRBV11-1 and TRBJ1-2; the D is unclear. CDR1 is SGHAT, CDR2 FQDESV, per germline (reference sequence). The CDR3 has 14 residues. Between the trimmed V and J ends, which lost 5 bases and 12 bases, there was a span of 22 bases. Here the CDR3 reads CASSPIEGRKVHTF. The CDR3 DNA follows: TGTGCCAGCAGCCCTATCGAGGGAAGAAAGGTTCACACCTTC.

The chain carries TRBV7-9 and TRBJ2-1; D unresolved. Trimming pared 1 base from V and 4 bases from J, leaving 14 bases between. The CDR3 is 16 residues long. CDR1 and CDR2 from the germline V gene are SEHNR and FQNEAQ (reference sequence). The DNA of the CDR3 is TGTGCCAGCAGCTTAGGGCAGGAAAATCATTACAATGAGCAGTTCTTC. Amino acid sequence: CASSLGQENHYNEQFF. Combining the CDR3 with reference TRBV7-9 and TRBJ2-1 gives the whole variable domain DTGVSQNPRHKITKRGQNVTFRCDPISEHNRLYWYRQTLGQGPEFLTYFQNEAQLEKSRLLSDRFSAERPKGSFSTLEIQRTEQGDSAMYLCASSLGQENHYNEQFFGPGTRLTVL.

The chain joins TRBV3-1 (or the pseudogene TRBV3-2) to TRBJ2-1, with 7 bases matching TRBD2. J was trimmed by 1 base and V by 7 bases; bases with no gene match: 1. The CDR3 extends over 13 amino acids. Germline V gene data show CDR1 as LGHDT and CDR2 as YNNKEL (reference sequence). The CDR3 coding sequence is TGTGCCAGCACCGGGGGGTCCTACAATGAGCAGTTCTTC. As protein: CASTGGSYNEQFF.

The CDR3 bases are TGTGCCAGCTCACCCGTTATGACAGGCCTTGCTGGGGCCAACGTCCTGACTTTC. As protein: CASSPVMTGLAGANVLTF. J is TRBJ2-6 and V is TRBV18, with D perhaps matching TRBD1 (6 bases). The CDR3 length is 18 residues. Germline V CDR1 and CDR2: KGHSH, LQKENI. Trimming took off 3 bases at V and 2 bases at J, with 17 bases between the two ends. Supplemented by reference TRBV18 and TRBJ2-6, the full variable domain reads NAGVMQNPRHLVRRRGQEARLRCSPMKGHSHVYWYRQLPEEGLKFMVYLQKENIIDESGMPKERFSAEFPKEGPSILRIQQVVRGDSAAYFCASSPVMTGLAGANVLTFGAGSRLTVL.

The CDR3: CAWSVLSGTPKSPLHF. In DNA form, the CDR3 reads TGTGCCTGGAGTGTATTGTCCGGGACACCCAAATCACCCCTCCACTTT. The J gene is TRBJ1-6, the V gene TRBV30; weak D call: TRBD1 (6 bases). The CDR3 covers 16 residues. The germline gives CDR1 GTSNPN, CDR2 SVGIG (reference sequence). Trimming removed 0 bases from V and 10 bases from J, with 19 bases in between. The whole variable domain, filled in from reference TRBV30 and TRBJ1-6, reads SQTIHQWPATLVQPVGSPLSLECTVEGTSNPNLYWYRQAAGRGLQLLFYSVGIGQISSEVPQNLSASRPQDRQFILSSKKLLLSDSGFYLCAWSVLSGTPKSPLHFGNGTRLTVT.

The chain recombines TRBV9 with TRBJ2-5; 15 nucleotides align to TRBD2. V dropped 3 bases and J dropped 2; count of bases not matched to a gene: 5. CDR1 is SGDLS, CDR2 YYNGEE, per germline. This CDR3 has 17 residues. The CDR3 loop is CASSEGLAGGGQETQYF. In DNA, the CDR3 is TGTGCCAGCAGCGAGGGACTAGCGGGGGGCGGGCAAGAGACCCAGTACTTC.

The chain couples TRBV19 to TRBJ1-5; TRBD1 is a possible D gene (5 bases). The V end was cut by 5 bases, the J end by 3 bases, with 17 bases between. The CDR3 is 16 amino acids. Looked up from germline, CDR1 is LNHDA and CDR2 is SQIVND (reference sequence). CDR3 coding DNA: TGTGCCAGTAGTGAGTTAGGGGAGGGATCCAATCAGCCCCAGCATTTT. It yields the protein CASSELGEGSNQPQHF.

The chain couples TRBV4-2 to TRBJ2-1; possibly TRBD2 for D (6 bases). The germline V and J ends were trimmed by 4 bases and 3 bases, with 16 bases remaining between them. This CDR3 is 16 amino acids long. Germline CDR1 and CDR2: LGHNA and YNFKEQ. CDR3 DNA sequence: TGTGCCAGCAGCCCCGGGGTAGCGGAGCACTACAATGAGCAGTTCTTC. It is translated as CASSPGVAEHYNEQFF.

The chain carries TRBV4-1 and TRBJ1-2, with 8 bases lining up with TRBD1. CDR1 MGHRA and CDR2 YSYEKL come from the germline V gene. The CDR3 is 20 amino acids. The junction had 16 bases not matched to a gene; V was cut back by 0 bases and J by 1 base. DNA for the CDR3: TGCGCCAGCAGCCAAGAGGGACAGGACGTTATCCCTCCAAATAACTATGGCTACACCTTC. Encoded protein: CASSQEGQDVIPPNNYGYTF.

The chain joins TRBV30 to TRBJ1-1; D might be TRBD1 (5 bases). The CDR3 has 13 residues. V lost 3 bases, J lost 7 bases, and 15 bases lay in between. CDR1 is GTSNPN, CDR2 SVGIG, per germline (reference sequence). The CDR3 loop reads CAWSPLGGGEAFF. The CDR3 DNA sequence: TGTGCCTGGAGCCCCTTGGGGGGTGGTGAAGCTTTCTTT.

The chain employs TRBV4-1 and TRBJ1-5; TRBD1 aligns across 10 bases. There are 15 residues in the CDR3. The ends lost 4 bases at V and 7 bases at J; junction bases unmatched: 7. In germline, CDR1 is MGHRA, CDR2 YSYEKL. CDR3 sequence reads: CASSLTGGSTQPQHF. Here the CDR3 DNA reads TGCGCCAGCAGCCTGACAGGGGGCTCAACCCAGCCCCAGCATTTT.

This chain uses TRBV7-8 with TRBJ2-3, with unresolved D. The germline V gene has CDR1 SGHVS and CDR2 FQNEAQ. This CDR3 comprises 12 residues. Between the trimmed V and J ends, which lost 4 bases and 3 bases, there was a span of 5 bases. The CDR3 DNA sequence: TGTGCCAGCAGCTCCAATACAGATACGCAGTATTTT. Translation gives CASSSNTDTQYF. Filled out from reference TRBV7-8 and TRBJ2-3, the complete variable domain reads GAGVSQSPRYKVAKRGQDVALRCDPISGHVSLFWYQQALGQGPEFLTYFQNEAQLDKSGLPSDRFFAERPEGSVSTLKIQRTQQEDSAVYLCASSSNTDTQYFGPGTRLTVL.

This chain joins TRBV7-9 and TRBJ1-6; D remains unclear. This CDR3 contains 12 residues. Looked up from germline, CDR1 is SEHNR and CDR2 is FQNEAQ (reference sequence). V was cut by 5 bases and J by 12 bases, with 11 bases left in between. This CDR3 is CASSPPGEPLHF. The CDR3 nucleotides read TGTGCCAGCAGCCCTCCCGGAGAACCCCTCCACTTT. Combining the CDR3 with reference TRBV7-9 and TRBJ1-6 gives the whole variable domain DTGVSQNPRHKITKRGQNVTFRCDPISEHNRLYWYRQTLGQGPEFLTYFQNEAQLEKSRLLSDRFSAERPKGSFSTLEIQRTEQGDSAMYLCASSPPGEPLHFGNGTRLTVT.

The chain combines TRBV5-1 with TRBJ1-6, with 8 nucleotides matching TRBD1. The V gene end was trimmed by 3 bases and the J gene end by 8 bases; junction bases not matched to a gene: 7. CDR1 is SGHRS and CDR2 is YFSETQ in the germline V gene. The CDR3 is 15 amino acids. In nucleotides, the CDR3 is TGCGCCAGCAGCTCCGGACAGGGTACCGATTCACCCCTCCACTTT. Its protein is CASSSGQGTDSPLHF.

The chain recombines TRBV12-3 or TRBV12-4 with TRBJ1-2; unclear D gene. This CDR3 spans 12 amino acids. Trimming shortened V by 0 bases and J by 9 bases, and 8 bases separated the two germline ends. CDR3 nucleotides: TGTGCCAGCAGTTTAGCGAGCTTGAGCTACACCTTC. This translates into CASSLASLSYTF.

The chain carries TRBV21-1 and TRBJ1-2; the D segment call TRBD1 is taken from the table without a DNA check. TRBV21-1 is recorded as a pseudogene. The CDR3 has 17 amino acids. CDR3 DNA: TGTGCCAGCAGCAAGCCAAGTACGGGACAGGGGAGACGGGGCTACACCTTC. Amino acid sequence: CASSKPSTGQGRRGYTF.

CDR3 coding DNA: TGTGCCAGCGTATCCCTTACTGAAGCTTTCTTT. Translation: CASVSLTEAFF. The chain recombines TRBV28 with TRBJ1-1; D gene ambiguous. Trimming cost V 8 bases and J 5 bases, with 9 bases left between them. Germline loops: CDR1 MDHEN, CDR2 SYDVKM. The CDR3 loop spans 11 amino acids. Based on the CDR3 plus reference TRBV28 and TRBJ1-1, the full variable domain is DVKVTQSSRYLVKRTGEKVFLECVQDMDHENMFWYRQDPGLGLRLIYFSYDVKMKEKGDIPEGYSVSREKKERFSLILESASTNQTSMYLCASVSLTEAFFGQGTRLTVV.

The chain combines TRBV25-1 with TRBJ2-5, with 10 bases that match TRBD1. The junction had 12 bases not matched to a gene; V was cut back by 6 bases and J by 5 bases. The CDR3 has 16 amino acids. Per germline, CDR1 MGHDK and CDR2 SYGVNS. The CDR3 DNA reads TGTGCCAGCAGCCCCCTCGGGACAGGGGTTTCGGAGACCCAGTACTTC. Residues: CASSPLGTGVSETQYF. Using reference TRBV25-1 and TRBJ2-5 for the parts outside the CDR3, the full variable domain is EADIYQTPRYLVIGTGKKITLECSQTMGHDKMYWYQQDPGMELHLIHYSYGVNSTEKGDLSSESTVSRIRTEHFPLTLESARPSHTSQYLCASSPLGTGVSETQYFGPGTRLLVL.

This chain joins TRBV6-5 and TRBJ2-2; 9 bases map to TRBD1. From germline, CDR1 is MNHEY and CDR2 SVGAGI. Trimming at V came to 5 bases and at J to 10 bases, leaving 11 bases not matched to a gene. This CDR3 spans 15 amino acids. CDR3 loop: CASSQQGAVLMELFF. The CDR3 region has the DNA TGTGCCAGCAGTCAACAGGGGGCAGTTTTAATGGAGCTGTTTTTT.

J is TRBJ1-4 and V is TRBV24-1, with TRBD1 matching 9 bases. The germline V gene encodes CDR1 KGHDR and CDR2 SFDVKD. This CDR3 spans 14 amino acids. Germline trimming cut 12 bases from V and 4 bases from J; bases unmatched to any gene: 8. The CDR3 loop reads CAPEGTGHNEKLFF. CDR3 nucleotides: TGTGCCCCAGAAGGGACAGGGCATAATGAAAAACTGTTTTTT.

The CDR3, as DNA: TGCAGCGCCCAAGCCGGGGCCAACGTCCTGACTTTC. Translating gives CSAQAGANVLTF. The chain recombines TRBV29-1 with TRBJ2-6; D ambiguous. The CDR3 sequence is 12 residues long. The V end was cut by 7 bases, the J end by 4 bases, with 8 bases between. Germline V gene lookup returns CDR1 SQVTM and CDR2 ANQGSEA.

This clone was recorded only once. DNA of the CDR3: TGTGCCACCAGCAGGGACAAGGGGGAGACCCAGTACTTC. Amino acids: CATSRDKGETQYF. The chain employs TRBV15 and TRBJ2-5; D is possibly TRBD1 (5 bases). The CDR3 runs 13 residues. Germline V gives CDR1 LNHNV, CDR2 YYDKDF (reference sequence). V dropped 3 bases and J dropped 5 bases, with 10 bases sitting between them.

The chain employs TRBV3-1 (or the pseudogene TRBV3-2) and TRBJ1-1; maybe TRBD1 (6 bases). Germline CDR1 and CDR2: LGHDT and YNNKEL (reference sequence). The CDR3 length is 14 residues. V shed 0 bases and J shed 4 bases, with 9 bases lying between them. The CDR3 region has the DNA TGTGCCAGCAGCCAAGATGGACAGACCACTGAAGCTTTCTTT. It translates to CASSQDGQTTEAFF.

The rearrangement uses TRBV5-4 and TRBJ2-7, with 7 bases that match TRBD2. This CDR3 comprises 14 residues. Trimming took 2 bases from V and 4 from J; bases not matched to a gene: 6. CDR1 SGHNT and CDR2 YYREEE come from the germline V gene (reference sequence). In DNA, the CDR3 is TGTGCCAGCAGCTTTAGCGGGCAGGGATACGAGCAGTACTTC. Translation gives CASSFSGQGYEQYF. Drawing the rest from reference TRBV5-4 and TRBJ2-7, the complete variable domain is ETGVTQSPTHLIKTRGQQVTLRCSSQSGHNTVSWYQQALGQGPQFIFQYYREEENGRGNFPPRFSGLQFPNYSSELNVNALELDDSALYLCASSFSGQGYEQYFGPGTRLTVT.

The V gene is TRBV7-6, the J gene TRBJ2-1; no clear D. The germline gives CDR1 SGHVS, CDR2 FNYEAQ. This CDR3 has 14 residues. The V gene lost 5 bases and the J gene lost 9 bases, with 17 bases spanning the gap. The CDR3 nucleotides are TGTGCCAGCAGCCCACCCCCCAGGTTGGGTGAGCAGTTCTTC. It is translated as CASSPPPRLGEQFF.

This clone was seen a handful of times. V gene TRBV4-1 combines with J gene TRBJ1-2; D is unresolved. The CDR3 covers 15 residues. Per germline, CDR1 MGHRA and CDR2 YSYEKL. The ends were cut back, 3 bases at V and 5 bases at J, with 16 bases in the middle. CDR3 in DNA: TGCGCCAGCAGCCACTACGTGGAACAGAAATATGGCTACACCTTC. Translating it yields CASSHYVEQKYGYTF.

The genes are TRBV27 and TRBJ1-6; tentatively, D is TRBD1 (5 bases). V was shortened by 4 bases and J by 6 bases, with 10 bases between the two germline ends. This CDR3 has 14 residues. Germline V gene data show CDR1 as MNHEY and CDR2 as SMNVEV (reference sequence). The CDR3: CASSYRQSNSPLHF. CDR3 nucleotides: TGTGCCAGCAGTTACCGACAGTCTAATTCACCCCTCCACTTT.

V usage is TRBV4-1 and J usage is TRBJ2-1, with TRBD2 matching 11 bases. V shed 0 bases, J shed 6 bases, and the junction held 4 bases outside the gene matches. The germline V gene encodes CDR1 MGHRA and CDR2 YSYEKL. The CDR3 consists of 16 residues. CDR3 region: CASSQERLAGSNEQFF. The DNA of the CDR3 is TGCGCCAGCAGCCAAGAAAGACTAGCGGGATCCAATGAGCAGTTCTTC.

The chain carries TRBV6-2 or TRBV6-3 and TRBJ1-1; unclear D gene. Deletions cut 2 bases from V and 8 bases from J, with 12 bases between. This CDR3 has 13 residues. Germline V lookup: CDR1 MNHEY, CDR2 SVGEGT. CDR3 sequence reads: CASSYLGGREAFF. CDR3 nucleotide sequence: TGTGCCAGCAGTTACCTAGGTGGGAGGGAAGCTTTCTTT.